The subject of this entry is one TCR beta chain. Its antigen is currently unknown. The data belong to a study of shared clonotypes between healthy human individuals. Study-level results: Collection of samples was limited to blood; tissue repertoires likely differ.

There were only Caucasian adults among the donors, and all lived in Nashville, Tennessee. V dropped 1 base and J dropped 3 bases, with 9 bases sitting between them. CDR1 is SGHAT and CDR2 is FQNNGV in the germline V gene. The CDR3 covers 14 residues. For each subset, genomic DNA was distributed in equal portions over several immunoSEQ plates. Authors' methods: Filtering differed since immunoSEQ provided only junctions, with no quality scores. Here immunoSEQ multiplex PCR was the method, and the copy in TCRdb shows in-frame clones only, minus some. V, J and clone size are taken as reported in that table, and D and trimming were inferred from the DNA itself. The sample yields hundreds of thousands of clones, around 79% seen once.

Sequencing input: PBMCs. This sequence originates from a woman aged 40 to 50 in good health. Some clones in this sample may be carry-over from other donors' samples. The chain employs TRBV11-2 and TRBJ1-1; D remains ambiguous. As DNA, the CDR3 is TGTGCCAGCAGCTTAGTTCAAGGCGACACTGAAGCTTTCTTT. Its protein is CASSLVQGDTEAFF.